One T cell receptor beta chain is described in this entry. This sample is part of a study of blood T cell repertoires in COVID-19. Participants had their cohort set by participant-reported clinical history. Assay used: immunoSEQ multiplex PCR; TCRdb lists only in-frame clones, some missing. The sample shows approximately 220,000 clones, roughly 90% of them seen only once. The sample comprised PBMCs or T cells enriched from blood (not recorded which). This receptor was obtained from a woman aged 25 to 39 with acute COVID-19.

The CDR3 is CASSSTGLPNYGYTF. In DNA form, the CDR3 reads TGTGCCAGCAGTTCGACAGGGCTACCTAACTATGGCTACACCTTC. The chain employs TRBV28 and TRBJ1-2; the match to TRBD1 covers 7 bases. The CDR3 has 15 amino acids. Losses at the gene ends were 4 bases for V and 0 bases for J; bases not matched to a gene: 5. Germline CDR1 MDHEN, CDR2 SYDVKM.